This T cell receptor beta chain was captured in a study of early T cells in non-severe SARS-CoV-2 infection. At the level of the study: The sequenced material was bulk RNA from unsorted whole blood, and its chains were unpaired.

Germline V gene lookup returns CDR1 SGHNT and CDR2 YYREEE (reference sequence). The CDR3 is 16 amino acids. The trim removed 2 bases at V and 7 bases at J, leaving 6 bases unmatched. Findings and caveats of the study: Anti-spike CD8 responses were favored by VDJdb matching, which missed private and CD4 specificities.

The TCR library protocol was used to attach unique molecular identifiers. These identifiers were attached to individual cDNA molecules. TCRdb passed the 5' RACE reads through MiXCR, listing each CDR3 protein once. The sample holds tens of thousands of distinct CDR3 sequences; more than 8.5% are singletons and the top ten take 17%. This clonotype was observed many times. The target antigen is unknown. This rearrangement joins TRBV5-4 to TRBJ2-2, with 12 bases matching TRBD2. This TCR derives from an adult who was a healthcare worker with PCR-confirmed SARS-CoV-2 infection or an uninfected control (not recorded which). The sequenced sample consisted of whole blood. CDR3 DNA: TGTGCCAGCAGCTTAGGACTAGCGGGAAGGGTCGGGGAGCTGTTTTTT. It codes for CASSLGLAGRVGELFF.